A selection of T cell receptor beta chains follows, all from one sample in a study of blood T cell repertoires in COVID-19. The repertoire was sequenced with immunoSEQ multiplex PCR; TCRdb's copy has only in-frame clones and lacks some. Here the sample spans about 140,000 clones, over 75% being singletons. The sequenced material came from peripheral blood. The receptors shown here come from a man between 65 and 85 years old with acute or convalescent COVID-19. CDR3s include the opening cysteine and the closing phenylalanine or tryptophan. D genes are given only for firm matches. Size is omitted from some rows. Given values are once, few, many or a class for expanded clones.

TRBD1	TRBV29-1	-	TRBJ2-2	TGCAGCGTTGAAGTGAGGGGGCCCGGGGAGCTGTTTTTT	CSVEVRGPGELFF
-	TRBV3-1/TRBV3-2	few	TRBJ1-2	TGTGCCAGCAGCGCCCGGGACGCGGGAGGTGGCTACACCTTC	CASSARDAGGGYTF
TRBD1	TRBV14	-	TRBJ1-6	TGTGCCAGCAGCCGGGCAGGGGGCGTCTCTTCACCCCTCCACTTT	CASSRAGGVSSPLHF
TRBD2	TRBV7-6	-	TRBJ2-1	TGTGCCAGCAGCTTTACTAGCGGGGGATACAATGAGCAGTTCTTC	CASSFTSGGYNEQFF
TRBD1	TRBV2	-	TRBJ1-5	TGTGCCGCCAACCGGGACAGGATGAATCAGCCCCAGCATTTT	CAANRDRMNQPQHF
TRBD2	TRBV2	-	TRBJ2-2	TGTGCCAGCAGTGATGCCAGCGGGGGAACCGGGGAGCTGTTTTTT	CASSDASGGTGELFF
-	TRBV9	-	TRBJ1-4	TGTGCCAGCAGCGTAGGTGGGGGCCGGCTTAATGAAAAACTGTTTTTT	CASSVGGGRLNEKLFF
TRBD2	TRBV6-4	-	TRBJ2-3	TGTGCCAGCAGGCCTAGCGGGGGGGCCACAGATACGCAGTATTTT	CASRPSGGATDTQYF
-	TRBV7-2	-	TRBJ2-5	TGTGCCAGCAGCTTAGCGCTGCGGGAGACCCAGTACTTC	CASSLALRETQYF
-	TRBV12-3/TRBV12-4	-	TRBJ1-2	TGTGCCAGCACCAAATCAGGTTCCTATGGCTACACCTTC	CASTKSGSYGYTF
TRBD1	TRBV28	once	TRBJ1-4	TGTGCCAGCAATGGACAGGGACGTGAAAAACTGTTTTTT	CASNGQGREKLFF
-	TRBV5-1	-	TRBJ1-2	TGCGCCAGCAGCTTGGGGGGCGCGGAGGGCTACACCTTC	CASSLGGAEGYTF
TRBD2	TRBV2	-	TRBJ2-7	TGTGCCAGCAGGACTAGCGGGGCCCACGAGCAGTACTTC	CASRTSGAHEQYF
TRBD1	TRBV19	-	TRBJ2-1	TGTGCCAGTAAAACCGGGACAGGGGACTACAATGAGCAGTTCTTC	CASKTGTGDYNEQFF
TRBD1	TRBV6-5	-	TRBJ1-2	TGTGCCAGCAGTTTCGAATTGGACAGGGGCGGGGGCTACACCTTC	CASSFELDRGGGYTF
TRBD1	TRBV18	-	TRBJ2-2	TGTGCCAGCTCATCTCTTAGGGGGCCGAACACCGGGGAGCTGTTTTTT	CASSSLRGPNTGELFF
-	TRBV5-1	-	TRBJ2-7	TGCGCCAGCAGCTTGAACAGATACGAGCAGTACTTC	CASSLNRYEQYF
-	TRBV2	-	TRBJ1-4	TGTGCCAGCAGTGTCTATTTTTCGGGGAAACTGTTTTTT	CASSVYFSGKLFF
-	TRBV12-3/TRBV12-4	-	TRBJ2-1	TGTGCCACCGGGACTCCTGGGAGCAATGAGCAGTTCTTC	CATGTPGSNEQFF
-	TRBV29-1	-	TRBJ1-2	TGCAGCGTTGAGGAACAGACCTATGGCTACACCTTC	CSVEEQTYGYTF
TRBD1	TRBV19	-	TRBJ1-6	TGTGCCAGTAGTATTCAGGGGGCGAGCAATTCACCCCTCCACTTT	CASSIQGASNSPLHF
-	TRBV19	-	TRBJ1-2	TGTGCCAGTAGTCGAAGGCCTACGGACACTGCTAACTATGGCTACACCTTC	CASSRRPTDTANYGYTF
-	TRBV25-1	-	TRBJ1-6	TGTGCCAGCAGTAAGACTAGTAATTCACCCCTCCACTTT	CASSKTSNSPLHF
-	TRBV30	-	TRBJ1-2	TGTGCCTGGAGTGTAACGGGCTATGGCTACACCTTC	CAWSVTGYGYTF
TRBD2	TRBV6-5	-	TRBJ2-5	TGTGCCAGCAGTCGGACTAGCGGGGGGGCGGAGACCCAGTACTTC	CASSRTSGGAETQYF
-	TRBV30	-	TRBJ1-5	TGTGCCTGGAGTCACCGGTGGAATCAGCCCCAGCATTTT	CAWSHRWNQPQHF
TRBD1	TRBV7-9	once	TRBJ1-3	TGTGCCAGCAGCCCTTACACAGGGACAGGGGCCGGAAACACCATATATTTT	CASSPYTGTGAGNTIYF